These 9 T cell receptor beta chains were all obtained from the same sample, sequenced in a study of blood T cell repertoires in COVID-19. This table comes from immunoSEQ multiplex PCR, and its TCRdb copy is limited to in-frame clones, with some not included. The data show about 93,000 clones, with 86% seen just once and over 15% held by the top ten. The sequencing input was peripheral blood. The receptors originated from a woman older than 75 with acute or convalescent COVID-19.

This chain links TRBV3-1 (or the pseudogene TRBV3-2) with TRBJ1-4; D possibly corresponds to TRBD1 (6 bases). The CDR3 is 17 amino acids. V dropped 2 bases and J dropped 0 bases, with 13 bases sitting between them. The germline V gene has CDR1 LGHDT and CDR2 YNNKEL (reference sequence). Here the CDR3 reads CASSQSDRSPTNEKLFF. The CDR3 region has the DNA TGTGCCAGCAGCCAATCAGACAGGTCCCCAACTAATGAAAAACTGTTTTTT.

V and J are TRBV5-1 and TRBJ1-3; possibly TRBD1 for D (6 bases). The CDR3 is 18 amino acids. Per the germline V gene, CDR1 is SGHRS and CDR2 is YFSETQ. The V end lost 4 bases, the J end lost 0 bases, and 20 bases lay between the germline ends. In DNA form, the CDR3 reads TGCGCCAGCAGCCCGAATGCCGGGACACTGAGCTCTGGAAACACCATATATTTT. Translation gives CASSPNAGTLSSGNTIYF. The entire variable domain, with the rest obtained from reference TRBV5-1 and TRBJ1-3, is as follows: KAGVTQTPRYLIKTRGQQVTLSCSPISGHRSVSWYQQTPGQGLQFLFEYFSETQRNKGNFPGRFSGRQFSNSRSEMNVSTLELGDSALYLCASSPNAGTLSSGNTIYFGEGSWLTVV.

This clone appeared a few times. V usage is TRBV4-1 and J usage is TRBJ1-2; D not resolved. Germline-derived CDR1 and CDR2 are MGHRA and YSYEKL. Between the trimmed V and J ends, which lost 0 bases and 1 base, there was a span of 12 bases. The CDR3 contains 16 residues. In nucleotides, the CDR3 is TGCGCCAGCAGCCAAGAAATCGTCCAGGATAACTATGGCTACACCTTC. Protein sequence: CASSQEIVQDNYGYTF.

The gene calls are TRBV11-2 and TRBJ2-7; TRBD1 aligns across 9 bases. The CDR3 has 15 amino acids. V lost 5 bases to trimming and J lost 2 bases; unmatched junction nucleotides: 7. Per germline, CDR1 SGHAT and CDR2 FQNNGV. This chain's CDR3 is CASSTQGAFTYEQYF. The CDR3 nucleotides read TGTGCCAGCAGCACACAGGGGGCATTTACCTACGAGCAGTACTTC.

This clone was seen only once. The CDR3 sequence: CASNTAPGQGKNTEAFF. The CDR3 coding sequence is TGTGCCAGCAACACCGCCCCCGGACAGGGGAAGAACACTGAAGCTTTCTTT. The chain joins TRBV7-3 to TRBJ1-1; 9 positions match TRBD1. V shed 7 bases, J shed 1 base, and the junction held 13 bases outside the gene matches. CDR1 is SGHTA and CDR2 is FQGTGA in the germline V gene. The CDR3 extends over 17 amino acids.

This chain links TRBV5-1 with TRBJ1-4, with D perhaps TRBD1 (6 bases). The V gene's germline CDR1 is SGHRS and CDR2 YFSETQ. The CDR3 is made up of 14 amino acids. V gave up 0 bases and J gave up 9 bases, with 12 bases separating them. The CDR3 sequence: CASSLGKGGKKLFF. The CDR3 coding sequence is TGCGCCAGCAGCTTGGGCAAAGGGGGTAAAAAACTGTTTTTT.

The chain has TRBV9 and TRBJ2-3; D unresolved. CDR3 length: 15 residues. Germline V CDR1 and CDR2: SGDLS, YYNGEE. V lost 0 bases, J lost 3 bases, and 11 bases lay in between. For the CDR3, the DNA is TGTGCCAGCAGCGTAGAAGGCGGAAAGACAGATACGCAGTATTTT. This encodes CASSVEGGKTDTQYF.

This sequence joins TRBV29-1 and TRBJ2-3, with TRBD2 matching 8 bases. The CDR3 spans 14 residues. J was trimmed by 4 bases and V by 5 bases; bases with no gene match: 8. Germline V CDR1 and CDR2: SQVTM, ANQGSEA. The CDR3 spells CSVLQRGRSDTQYF. CDR3 nucleotides: TGCAGCGTTCTCCAGCGGGGGAGATCAGATACGCAGTATTTT.

This clone appeared once. The chain uses TRBV3-1 (or the pseudogene TRBV3-2) and TRBJ1-3, with TRBD1 matching over 7 bases. The V gene end was trimmed by 3 bases and the J gene end by 0 bases; junction bases not matched to a gene: 8. Per germline, CDR1 LGHDT and CDR2 YNNKEL (reference sequence). This CDR3 comprises 17 residues. The chain's CDR3 is CASSQSRRTGSGNTIYF. CDR3 in DNA: TGTGCCAGCAGCCAGAGCCGTAGGACAGGCTCTGGAAACACCATATATTTT.